The entry that follows covers one TCR beta chain sequence. The antigen is undetermined. Only in-frame clones appear in the TCRdb table, and some are missing; sequencing was by immunoSEQ multiplex PCR. This table holds approximately 25,000 clones, over 75% found once. Documented time point: week 11, during vaccination. The investigators gave 300 ug of mutant IDH1 20-mer peptide in each vaccine dose, together with topical imiquimod. Each donor presented with a new WHO grade 3 or 4 astrocytoma that tested IDH1-mutant and showed ATRX loss. This sample was taken from a study of a mutant IDH1 vaccine in newly diagnosed glioma. Study-wide context: Patients came in for eight vaccinations, in weeks 1, 3, 5, 7, 11, 15, 19 and 23. Treated patients had a mean age of roughly 44 years and a sex split that was around 62% male and roughly 38% female.

Material: PBMCs, obtained from a glioma patient whose treatment included an IDH1 peptide vaccine. This clonotype was sampled from a woman between 18 and 29 years old with glioma.

The CDR3 loop reads CASRPGTVNTEAFF. For the CDR3, the DNA is TGTGCCAGCAGACCCGGGACAGTGAACACTGAAGCTTTCTTT. The chain joins TRBV6-5 to TRBJ1-1; 7 nucleotides agree with TRBD1. Germline loops: CDR1 MNHEY, CDR2 SVGAGI. Trimming at V came to 6 bases and at J to 0 bases, leaving 4 bases not matched to a gene. The CDR3 contains 14 residues.